The rows below give T cell receptor beta chains drawn from one sample of a study of blood T cells in healthy people across ages. TCRdb reanalysed the 5' RACE reads using MiXCR and keeps one entry per CDR3 protein. The table has around 780,000 distinct CDR3 sequences, roughly 25% seen once; the top ten hold approximately 2.9%. The same data also went into a second study, on T cells of mothers and their children.

The sequenced material came from blood. Every receptor here comes from a boy under 18 in good health. CDR3s include the opening cysteine and the closing phenylalanine or tryptophan. A D gene is named only where the DNA matches it firmly. For some rows the clone size is stated as once, few or many, or as a class when expanded; others skip it.

j_gene	v_gene	d_gene	abundance	CDR3nt	CDR3aa
TRBJ2-5	TRBV18	-	-	TGTGCCAGCTCACCGAACGGACAGGAGGGAGAGACCCAGTACTTC	CASSPNGQEGETQYF
TRBJ2-7	TRBV29-1	-	few	TGCAGCGTCGAAGAGGCCTACGAGCAGTACTTC	CSVEEAYEQYF
TRBJ2-5	TRBV18	-	few	TGTGCCAGCTCACCGTCACAGGGTGGAGAGACCCAGTACTTC	CASSPSQGGETQYF
TRBJ1-2	TRBV10-3	-	few	TGTGCCATCAGTGAGTCCTTGGTTCCAGGGGGCTACACCTTC	CAISESLVPGGYTF
TRBJ1-1	TRBV12-3/TRBV12-4	TRBD1	few	TGTGCCAGCAGTCCGGGACAGTCATATGCTGAAGCTTTCTTT	CASSPGQSYAEAFF
TRBJ1-4	TRBV5-1	-	few	TGCGCCAGCAGCTTGTACGGGGCAATTAATGAAAAACTGTTTTTT	CASSLYGAINEKLFF
TRBJ2-3	TRBV20-1	-	-	TGCAGTGCAGCCCCTAGGGGGATCACAGATACGCAGTATTTT	CSAAPRGITDTQYF
TRBJ1-2	TRBV7-2	TRBD1	many	TGTGCCAGCAGCCCAGGACAGGGAGGCTATGGCTACACCTTC	CASSPGQGGYGYTF
TRBJ2-7	TRBV7-2	-	-	TGTGCCAGCAGCTTAGGTATGGCCTACGAGCAGTACTTC	CASSLGMAYEQYF
TRBJ1-5	TRBV6-5	TRBD1	-	TGTGCCAGCAGTTACGAAGGGGGCACGAATCAGCCCCAGCATTTT	CASSYEGGTNQPQHF
TRBJ1-1	TRBV6-5	-	-	TGTGCCAGCGGGGACACGCGGAACACTGAAGCTTTCTTT	CASGDTRNTEAFF
TRBJ1-4	TRBV9	-	-	TGTGCCAGCAGCGCTGCAACTAATGGAAAACTGTTTTTT	CASSAATNGKLFF
TRBJ2-1	TRBV7-6	-	few	TGTGCCAGCAGCCCGAGCATACAGGGTGAGCAGTTCTTC	CASSPSIQGEQFF
TRBJ2-3	TRBV5-1	-	many	TGCGCCAGCAGCTGGGCCCCCACAGATACGCAGTATTTT	CASSWAPTDTQYF
TRBJ2-1	TRBV24-1	TRBD1	-	TGTGCCACCAGTGATTCAACAGGGGGCCACAATGAGCAGTTCTTC	CATSDSTGGHNEQFF
TRBJ1-6	TRBV28	-	few	TGTGCCAGCAGCGGGACCGTTAATAATTCACCCCTCCACTTT	CASSGTVNNSPLHF
TRBJ2-5	TRBV15	-	few	TGTGCCGCCACTACAGGGAGGGAGACCCAGTACTTC	CAATTGRETQYF
TRBJ1-2	TRBV5-1	-	-	TGCGCCAGCAGCTGGTACAGGGATTATGGCTACACCTTC	CASSWYRDYGYTF
TRBJ2-1	TRBV7-3	TRBD2	-	TGTGCCAGCAGCTTAGGGACTAGCGGGGGATACTCCTACAATGAGCAGTTCTTC	CASSLGTSGGYSYNEQFF
TRBJ2-5	TRBV3-1	TRBD2	few	TGTGCCAGCAGCCAAGGAGGGAGTAGCGGGATCGAAGAGACCCAGTACTTC	CASSQGGSSGIEETQYF
TRBJ1-5	TRBV7-2	TRBD1	-	TGTGCCAGCAGCTACCTTGGACAGGTTCCCCAGCCCCAGCATTTT	CASSYLGQVPQPQHF
TRBJ2-3	TRBV20-1	TRBD1	once	TGCAGTGCTAGGGGTGACAGGGGATTTAGTACAGATACGCAGTATTTT	CSARGDRGFSTDTQYF
TRBJ2-5	TRBV10-3	TRBD1	few	TGTGCCATCAGGGACAGGGGAGATCTAGAGACCCAGTACTTC	CAIRDRGDLETQYF
TRBJ2-7	TRBV20-1	TRBD2	-	TGCAGTGCTAGGCCCGGGGCGGGGGGATCCTACGAGCAGTACTTC	CSARPGAGGSYEQYF
TRBJ2-3	TRBV12-3/TRBV12-4	-	-	TGTGCCAGCAGTTGGGGGTACCGCACAGATACGCAGTATTTT	CASSWGYRTDTQYF
TRBJ2-1	TRBV7-7	-	few	TGTGCCAGCAGCCCCCTGGGCGGAAGGGTCTACAATGAGCAGTTCTTC	CASSPLGGRVYNEQFF
TRBJ2-3	TRBV20-1	TRBD2	-	TGCAGTGGATTAACGGGGGGTTCTAGCACAGATACGCAGTATTTT	CSGLTGGSSTDTQYF
TRBJ1-2	TRBV27	TRBD1	few	TGTGCCAGCAGTTTAGACCCTCGGGACAGGGACTATGGCTACACCTTC	CASSLDPRDRDYGYTF
TRBJ1-2	TRBV6-5	-	-	TGTGCCAGCAGTTCGGAGAGCGGCTACACCTTC	CASSSESGYTF
TRBJ1-6	TRBV28	TRBD1	few	TGTGCCAGCAGTTCCAACAGGGGACTTAATTCACCCCTCCACTTT	CASSSNRGLNSPLHF
TRBJ2-7	TRBV7-9	-	-	TGTGCCAGCAGCTTAGCGGGGCGCCTCTCCTACGAGCAGTACTTC	CASSLAGRLSYEQYF
TRBJ2-2	TRBV12-3/TRBV12-4	TRBD2	-	TGTGCCAGCAGTTTAACTAGCGGGGTAACCGGGGAGCTGTTTTTT	CASSLTSGVTGELFF
TRBJ2-3	TRBV4-1	-	-	TGCGCCAGCAGCCAAAGGGTTCGGGAATCCACAGATACGCAGTATTTT	CASSQRVRESTDTQYF
TRBJ1-4	TRBV5-1	-	once	TGCGCCAGCAGCTTGCTGGGACAAGGTGAAAAACTGTTTTTT	CASSLLGQGEKLFF
TRBJ2-7	TRBV10-3	-	-	TGTGCCATCAGTGAAGGGGGTGGGCAGGGGACCTACGAGCAGTACTTC	CAISEGGGQGTYEQYF
TRBJ2-2	TRBV6-5	-	-	TGTGCCAGCAGGCCACTTCTCACCGGGGAGCTGTTTTTT	CASRPLLTGELFF
TRBJ2-3	TRBV7-3	TRBD2	few	TGTGCCAGCAGCCCCCAAACTAGCGGGGGGGCCATAGATACGCAGTATTTT	CASSPQTSGGAIDTQYF
TRBJ2-4	TRBV4-1	TRBD1	few	TGCGCCAGCAGCCAAGCGGGACAGGGGGAAAACATTCAGTACTTC	CASSQAGQGENIQYF
TRBJ1-4	TRBV27	TRBD1	-	TGTGCCAGCAGTTTGAGGGGACAGCAGTATGAAAAACTGTTTTTT	CASSLRGQQYEKLFF
TRBJ2-5	TRBV25-1	TRBD2	few	TGTGCCAGCAGTTTTGGACTAGCGGGTCGGCAAGAGACCCAGTACTTC	CASSFGLAGRQETQYF
TRBJ2-7	TRBV2	-	-	TGTGCCAGCAGTGCCCGCGAGCAGTACTTC	CASSAREQYF
TRBJ2-7	TRBV6-1	-	-	TGTGCCAGCAGCAAAAACGAGCAGTACTTC	CASSKNEQYF
TRBJ2-5	TRBV12-3/TRBV12-4	-	-	TGTGCCAGCAGCTATATACAGGACAACCAAGAGACCCAGTACTTC	CASSYIQDNQETQYF
TRBJ1-4	TRBV7-8	TRBD1	-	TGTGCCAGCAGCTTTACAGGGGTAGAAAAACTGTTTTTT	CASSFTGVEKLFF
TRBJ2-7	TRBV5-1	TRBD1	few	TGCGCCAGCAGCGTTGAGTGGGGGACAGCTACCTACGAGCAGTACTTC	CASSVEWGTATYEQYF
TRBJ1-1	TRBV10-3	TRBD1	-	TGTGCCATCAGCAACGGACAGGGTCTAAGGGGGACTGAAGCTTTCTTT	CAISNGQGLRGTEAFF
TRBJ2-5	TRBV10-3	TRBD1	many	TGTGCCATCAGTGAGTCCGGACAGGGCCAAGAGACCCAGTACTTC	CAISESGQGQETQYF
TRBJ1-4	TRBV9	-	few	TGTGCCAGCAGCGTAGATACAGGGAATGAAAAACTGTTTTTT	CASSVDTGNEKLFF
TRBJ2-3	TRBV12-3/TRBV12-4	TRBD2	-	TGTGCCAGCAGTTCCGTAGCGGGAGCGATCACAGATACGCAGTATTTT	CASSSVAGAITDTQYF
TRBJ1-4	TRBV10-3	TRBD1	-	TGTGCCATCAGTGAGTCGAGCGGGACAGGGATTGAAAAACTGTTTTTT	CAISESSGTGIEKLFF
TRBJ1-1	TRBV28	TRBD1	few	TGTGCCAGCAGTCTATTGACAGGGGGCACTGAAGCTTTCTTT	CASSLLTGGTEAFF
TRBJ2-7	TRBV5-1	-	few	TGCGCCAGCAGCCGCGGGTTAGTGGTTGCGGGTGAGCAGTACTTC	CASSRGLVVAGEQYF
TRBJ1-2	TRBV9	-	-	TGTGCCAGCAGCGTAGGTTCAGGGGAGTACTATGGCTACACCTTC	CASSVGSGEYYGYTF
TRBJ2-1	TRBV5-1	TRBD1	-	TGCGCCAGCAGCGCTTCAGGGGGAGCCCACAATGAGCAGTTCTTC	CASSASGGAHNEQFF
TRBJ2-7	TRBV19	TRBD1	-	TGTGCCAGTAGTATCGGACAGGGAGTCCACGAGCAGTACTTC	CASSIGQGVHEQYF
TRBJ2-1	TRBV14	-	few	TGTGCCAGCAGCCAATTTAATTGGAGCGATGAGCAGTTCTTC	CASSQFNWSDEQFF
TRBJ2-1	TRBV9	-	-	TGTGCCAGCAGCGCCTCGGACGGGTGGGTAAAATACAATGAGCAGTTCTTC	CASSASDGWVKYNEQFF